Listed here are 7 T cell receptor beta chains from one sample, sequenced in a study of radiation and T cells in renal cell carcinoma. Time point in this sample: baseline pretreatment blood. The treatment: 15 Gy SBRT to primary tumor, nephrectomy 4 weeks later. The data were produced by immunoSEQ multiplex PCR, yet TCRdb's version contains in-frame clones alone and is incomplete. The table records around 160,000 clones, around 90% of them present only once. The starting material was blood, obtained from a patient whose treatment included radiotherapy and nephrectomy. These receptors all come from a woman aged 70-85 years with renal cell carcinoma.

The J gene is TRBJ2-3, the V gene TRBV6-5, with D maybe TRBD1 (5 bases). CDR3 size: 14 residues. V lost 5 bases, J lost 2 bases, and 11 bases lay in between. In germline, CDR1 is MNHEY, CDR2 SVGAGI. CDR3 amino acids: CASSQQTATDTQYF. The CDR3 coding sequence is TGTGCCAGCAGTCAACAGACAGCCACAGATACGCAGTATTTT.

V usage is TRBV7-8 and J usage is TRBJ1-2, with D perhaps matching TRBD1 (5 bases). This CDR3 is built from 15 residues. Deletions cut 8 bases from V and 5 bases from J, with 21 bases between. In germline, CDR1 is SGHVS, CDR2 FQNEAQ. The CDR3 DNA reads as TGTGCCAGCGGAATTGGGGCAGGCCCATCATATGGCTACACCTTC. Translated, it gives CASGIGAGPSYGYTF.

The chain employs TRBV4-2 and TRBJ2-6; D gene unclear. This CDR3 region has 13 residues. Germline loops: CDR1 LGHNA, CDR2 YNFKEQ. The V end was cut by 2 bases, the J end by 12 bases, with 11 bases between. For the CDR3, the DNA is TGTGCCAGCAGCCAACACGACCCCAGCGTCCTGACTTTC. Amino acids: CASSQHDPSVLTF.

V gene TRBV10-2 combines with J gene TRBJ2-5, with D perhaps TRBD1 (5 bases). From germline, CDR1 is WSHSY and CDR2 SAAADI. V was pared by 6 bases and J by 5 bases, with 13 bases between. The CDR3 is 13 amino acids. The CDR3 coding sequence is TGCGCCAGCAGGGTAGGGGTACCGGAGACCCAGTACTTC. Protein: CASRVGVPETQYF.

The CDR3 bases are TGTGCCAGCAGTGCCGACAGGGCAATTTGGAACACTGAAGCTTTCTTT. This translates into CASSADRAIWNTEAFF. J is TRBJ1-1 and V is TRBV6-1; 7 bases align to TRBD1. This CDR3 contains 16 residues. The trim removed 4 bases at V and 1 base at J, leaving 9 bases unmatched. Per the germline V gene, CDR1 is MNHNS and CDR2 is SASEGT.

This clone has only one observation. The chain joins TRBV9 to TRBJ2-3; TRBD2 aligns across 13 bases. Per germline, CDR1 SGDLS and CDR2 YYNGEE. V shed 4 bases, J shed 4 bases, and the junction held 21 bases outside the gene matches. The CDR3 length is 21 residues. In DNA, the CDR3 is TGTGCCAGCAGCATCCCGAGAACTAGCGGGGGGGCCGAGAAATCATCAGATACGCAGTATTTT. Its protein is CASSIPRTSGGAEKSSDTQYF.

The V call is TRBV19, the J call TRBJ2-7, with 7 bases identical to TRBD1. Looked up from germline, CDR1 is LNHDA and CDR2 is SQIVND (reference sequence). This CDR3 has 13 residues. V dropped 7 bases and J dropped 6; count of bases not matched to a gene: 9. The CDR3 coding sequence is TGTGCCAGTAAAAATACAGGGGCAAGCGAGCAGTACTTC. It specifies CASKNTGASEQYF.